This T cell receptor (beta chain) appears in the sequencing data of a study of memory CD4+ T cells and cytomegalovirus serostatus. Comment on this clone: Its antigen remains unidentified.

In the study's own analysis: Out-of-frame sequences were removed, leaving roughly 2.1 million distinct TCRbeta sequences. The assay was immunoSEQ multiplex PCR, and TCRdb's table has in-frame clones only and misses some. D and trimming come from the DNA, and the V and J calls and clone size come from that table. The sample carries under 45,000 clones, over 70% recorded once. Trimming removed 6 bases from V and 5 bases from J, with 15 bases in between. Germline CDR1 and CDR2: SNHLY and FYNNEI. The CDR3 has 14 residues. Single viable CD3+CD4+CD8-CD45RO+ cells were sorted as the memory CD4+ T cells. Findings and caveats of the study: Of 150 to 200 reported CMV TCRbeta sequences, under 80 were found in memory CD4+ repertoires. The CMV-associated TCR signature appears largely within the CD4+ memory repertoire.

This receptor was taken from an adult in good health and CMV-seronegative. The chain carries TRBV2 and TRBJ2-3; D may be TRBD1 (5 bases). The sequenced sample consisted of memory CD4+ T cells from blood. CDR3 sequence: CASRRDSVGDTQYF. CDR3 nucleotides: TGTGCCAGCAGAAGAGACAGTGTGGGAGATACGCAGTATTTT. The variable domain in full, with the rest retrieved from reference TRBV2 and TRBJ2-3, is EPEVTQTPSHQVTQMGQEVILRCVPISNHLYFYWYRQILGQKVEFLVSFYNNEISEKSEIFDDQFSVERPDGSNFTLKIRSTKLEDSAMYFCASRRDSVGDTQYFGPGTRLTVL.